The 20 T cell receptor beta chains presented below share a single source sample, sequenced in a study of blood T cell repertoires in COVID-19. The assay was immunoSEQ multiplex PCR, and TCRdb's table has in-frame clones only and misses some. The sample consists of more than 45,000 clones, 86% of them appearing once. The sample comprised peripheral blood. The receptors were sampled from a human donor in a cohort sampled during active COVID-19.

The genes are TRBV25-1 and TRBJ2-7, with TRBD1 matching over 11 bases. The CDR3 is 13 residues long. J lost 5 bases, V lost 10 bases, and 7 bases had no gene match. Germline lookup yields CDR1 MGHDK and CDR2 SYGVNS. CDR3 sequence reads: CATGDRGSHEQYF. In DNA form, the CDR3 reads TGTGCCACCGGGGACAGGGGGTCCCACGAGCAGTACTTC.

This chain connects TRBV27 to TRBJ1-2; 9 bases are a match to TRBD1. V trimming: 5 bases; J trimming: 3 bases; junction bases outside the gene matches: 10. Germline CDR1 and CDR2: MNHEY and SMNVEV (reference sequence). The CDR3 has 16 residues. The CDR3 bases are TGTGCCAGCAGTCCTGCGGGACAGGGATATGACTATGGCTACACCTTC. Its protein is CASSPAGQGYDYGYTF.

In nucleotides, the CDR3 is TGTGCCAGCAGTAATTCGGACTACCTGAACACCGGGGAGCTGTTTTTT. Protein sequence: CASSNSDYLNTGELFF. The chain links TRBV6-2 or TRBV6-3 to TRBJ2-2; weak D call: TRBD2 (6 bases). The CDR3 is 16 amino acids. Germline V CDR1 and CDR2: MNHEY, SVGEGT. V was trimmed by 5 bases and J by 1 base, leaving 14 bases between them.

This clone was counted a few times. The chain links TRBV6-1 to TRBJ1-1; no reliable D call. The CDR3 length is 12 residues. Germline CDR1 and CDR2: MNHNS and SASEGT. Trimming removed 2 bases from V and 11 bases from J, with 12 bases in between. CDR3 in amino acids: CASSERDGEAFF. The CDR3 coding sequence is TGTGCCAGCAGTGAACGAGACGGGGAGGCTTTCTTT.

The DNA of the CDR3 is TGCGCCAGTTCAGCGGGGGTACATTCCGGGGAGCTGTTTTTT. As protein: CASSAGVHSGELFF. The J gene is TRBJ2-2, the V gene TRBV10-2, with 8 bases matching TRBD2. The length of the CDR3 is 14 residues. V shed 9 bases and J 6 bases; nucleotides not matched to a gene: 9. CDR1 and CDR2 (germline): WSHSY, SAAADI.

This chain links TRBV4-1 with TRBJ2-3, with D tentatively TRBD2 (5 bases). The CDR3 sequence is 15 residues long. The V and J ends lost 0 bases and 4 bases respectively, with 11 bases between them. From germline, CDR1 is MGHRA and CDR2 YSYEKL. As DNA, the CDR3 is TGCGCCAGCAGCCAAGATCGTGTGGGAGCAGATACGCAGTATTTT. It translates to CASSQDRVGADTQYF.

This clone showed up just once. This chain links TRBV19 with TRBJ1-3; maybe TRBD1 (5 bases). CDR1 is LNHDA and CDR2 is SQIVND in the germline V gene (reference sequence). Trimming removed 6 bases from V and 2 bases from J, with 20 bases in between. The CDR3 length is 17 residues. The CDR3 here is CASSSGRTLVAGNTIYF. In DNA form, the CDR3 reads TGTGCCAGTAGCTCCGGTCGGACACTTGTTGCTGGAAACACCATATATTTT.

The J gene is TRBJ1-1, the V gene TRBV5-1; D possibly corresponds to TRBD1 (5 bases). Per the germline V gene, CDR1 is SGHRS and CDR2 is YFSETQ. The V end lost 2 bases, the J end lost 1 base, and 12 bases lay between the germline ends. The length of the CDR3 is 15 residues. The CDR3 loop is CASSLATAKNTEAFF. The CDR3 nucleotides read TGCGCCAGCAGCTTAGCGACAGCTAAGAACACTGAAGCTTTCTTT.

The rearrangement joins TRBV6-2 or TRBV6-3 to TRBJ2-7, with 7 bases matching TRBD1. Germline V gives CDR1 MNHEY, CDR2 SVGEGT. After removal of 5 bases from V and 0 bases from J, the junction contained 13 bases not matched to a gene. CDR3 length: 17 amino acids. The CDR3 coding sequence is TGTGCCAGCAGTCCAGCCCCCGGGACAGTGGTCTCCTACGAGCAGTACTTC. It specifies CASSPAPGTVVSYEQYF.

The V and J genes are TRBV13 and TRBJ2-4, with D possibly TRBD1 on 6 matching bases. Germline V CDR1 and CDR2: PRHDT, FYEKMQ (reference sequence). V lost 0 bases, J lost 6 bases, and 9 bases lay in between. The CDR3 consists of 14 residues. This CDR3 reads CASSLGTGTNIQYF. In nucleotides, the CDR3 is TGTGCCAGCAGCTTAGGAACAGGGACAAACATTCAGTACTTC.

The CDR3 coding sequence is TGTGCCAGCAGTGATTTAGCATTGGGAGGGCATGAAAAACTGTTTTTT. It specifies CASSDLALGGHEKLFF. This chain joins TRBV25-1 and TRBJ1-4; D is unresolved. The V end was cut by 3 bases, the J end by 6 bases, with 17 bases between. Germline lookup yields CDR1 MGHDK and CDR2 SYGVNS. This CDR3 spans 16 amino acids. The full variable domain, completed using reference TRBV25-1 and TRBJ1-4, is EADIYQTPRYLVIGTGKKITLECSQTMGHDKMYWYQQDPGMELHLIHYSYGVNSTEKGDLSSESTVSRIRTEHFPLTLESARPSHTSQYLCASSDLALGGHEKLFFGSGTQLSVL.

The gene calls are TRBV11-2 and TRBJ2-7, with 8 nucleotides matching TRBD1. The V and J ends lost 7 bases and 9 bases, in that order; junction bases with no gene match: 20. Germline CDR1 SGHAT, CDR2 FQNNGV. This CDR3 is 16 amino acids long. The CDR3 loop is CASTPRGRTGRSSQYF. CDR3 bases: TGTGCCAGCACTCCCAGGGGACGGACAGGGAGATCCTCGCAGTACTTC.

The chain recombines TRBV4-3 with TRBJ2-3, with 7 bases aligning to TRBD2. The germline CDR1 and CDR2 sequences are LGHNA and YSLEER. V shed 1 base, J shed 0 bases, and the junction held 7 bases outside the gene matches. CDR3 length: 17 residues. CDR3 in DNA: TGCGCCAGCAGCCAAGGACTAGCCCTCGTGAGCACAGATACGCAGTATTTT. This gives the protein CASSQGLALVSTDTQYF.

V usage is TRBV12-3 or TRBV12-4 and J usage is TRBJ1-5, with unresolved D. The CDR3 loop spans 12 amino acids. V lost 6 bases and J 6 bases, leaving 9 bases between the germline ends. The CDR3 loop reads CASRRGSQPQHF. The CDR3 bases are TGTGCCAGCAGACGCGGTAGTCAGCCCCAGCATTTT.

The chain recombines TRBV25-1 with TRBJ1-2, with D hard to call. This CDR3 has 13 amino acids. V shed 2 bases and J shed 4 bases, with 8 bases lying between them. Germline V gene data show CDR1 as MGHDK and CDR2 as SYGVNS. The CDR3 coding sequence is TGTGCCAGCAGTGAAAAAACAGTCTATGGCTACACCTTC. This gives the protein CASSEKTVYGYTF.

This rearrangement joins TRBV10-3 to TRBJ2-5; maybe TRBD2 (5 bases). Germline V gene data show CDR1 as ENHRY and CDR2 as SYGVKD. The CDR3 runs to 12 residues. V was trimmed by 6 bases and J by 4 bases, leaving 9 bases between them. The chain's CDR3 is CAISVEGETQYF. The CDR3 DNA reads TGTGCCATCAGCGTCGAGGGAGAGACCCAGTACTTC.

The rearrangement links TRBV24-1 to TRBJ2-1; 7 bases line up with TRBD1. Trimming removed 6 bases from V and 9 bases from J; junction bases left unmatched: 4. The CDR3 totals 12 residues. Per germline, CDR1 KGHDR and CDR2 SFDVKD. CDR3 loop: CATSKTGTEQFF. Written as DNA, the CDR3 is TGTGCCACCAGTAAGACAGGGACTGAGCAGTTCTTC.

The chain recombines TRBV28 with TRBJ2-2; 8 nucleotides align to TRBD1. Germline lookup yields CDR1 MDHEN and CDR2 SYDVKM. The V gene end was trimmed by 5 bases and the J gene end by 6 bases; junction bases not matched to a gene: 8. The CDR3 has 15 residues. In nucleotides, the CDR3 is TGTGCCAGCAGTATTTCGACAGGGGAGGCCGGGGAGCTGTTTTTT. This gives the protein CASSISTGEAGELFF.

CDR3 in DNA: TGTGCCAGCCCTCCCCAGGGTTTCCCATATGGCTACACCTTC. This translates into CASPPQGFPYGYTF. J is TRBJ1-2 and V is TRBV19, with a weak D call TRBD1 (5 bases). Trimming pared 9 bases from V and 5 bases from J, leaving 19 bases between. The length of the CDR3 is 14 residues. Germline lookup yields CDR1 LNHDA and CDR2 SQIVND (reference sequence).

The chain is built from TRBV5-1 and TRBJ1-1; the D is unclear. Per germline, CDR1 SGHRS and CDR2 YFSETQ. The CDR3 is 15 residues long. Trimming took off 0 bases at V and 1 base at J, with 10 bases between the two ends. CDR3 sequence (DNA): TGCGCCAGCAGCTTGGTGTCCTTTAAGAACACTGAAGCTTTCTTT. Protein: CASSLVSFKNTEAFF.